The T cell receptor beta chain described here comes from a study of T cells in Graves' hyperthyroidism and ophthalmopathy. RNA transcripts served as the template for amplifying TCR beta CDR3 regions. The study used the HTBI primer set for a first-round RT-PCR of the TCR CDR3. In TCRdb, the multiplex PCR reads were re-called with MiXCR into one record per CDR3 protein. In the table there are a few hundred thousand distinct CDR3 sequences, around 46% of which are singletons. The CDR3 is 14 residues long. The germline V gene encodes CDR1 SGDLS and CDR2 YYNGEE. V lost 0 bases and J 3 bases, leaving 9 bases between the germline ends. It was uncontrolled infection, other autoimmune disease, pregnancy or lactation that excluded patients. Diagnoses were made from clinical symptoms, serum measures (thyroxine and TRAb), thyroid ultrasound and orbital computed tomography. This clonotype was seen ten or more times.

V is TRBV9 and J is TRBJ1-1, with a possible D match to TRBD1 (6 bases). Specimen: peripheral blood or thyroid tissue (not recorded which). The receptor's source is a woman aged 18-29 years with Graves' hyperthyroidism. CDR3 loop: CASSVASGDTEAFF. In DNA form, the CDR3 reads TGTGCCAGCAGCGTAGCGTCAGGGGACACTGAAGCTTTCTTT.